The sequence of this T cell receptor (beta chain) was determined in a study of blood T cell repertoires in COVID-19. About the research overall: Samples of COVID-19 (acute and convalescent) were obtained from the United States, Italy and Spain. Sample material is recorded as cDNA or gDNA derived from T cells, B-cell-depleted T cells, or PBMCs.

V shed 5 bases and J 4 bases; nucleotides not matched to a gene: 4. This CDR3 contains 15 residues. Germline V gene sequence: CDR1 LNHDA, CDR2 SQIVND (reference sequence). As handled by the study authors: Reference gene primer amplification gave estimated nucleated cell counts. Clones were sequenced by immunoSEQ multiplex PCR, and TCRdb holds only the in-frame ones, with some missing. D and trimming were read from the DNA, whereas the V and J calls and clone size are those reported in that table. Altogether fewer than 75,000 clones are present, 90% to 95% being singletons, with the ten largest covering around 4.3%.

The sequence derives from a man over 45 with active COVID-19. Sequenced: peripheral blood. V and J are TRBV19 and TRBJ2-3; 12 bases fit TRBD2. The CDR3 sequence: CASSPTSGRSDTQYF. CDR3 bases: TGTGCCAGTAGTCCGACTAGCGGGAGATCAGATACGCAGTATTTT. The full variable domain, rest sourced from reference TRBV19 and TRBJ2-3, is DGGITQSPKYLFRKEGQNVTLSCEQNLNHDAMYWYRQDPGQGLRLIYYSQIVNDFQKGDIAEGYSVSREKKESFPLTVTSAQKNPTAFYLCASSPTSGRSDTQYFGPGTRLTVL.